Here is one T cell receptor beta chain with its context. Here immunoSEQ multiplex PCR was the method, and the copy in TCRdb shows in-frame clones only, minus some. The sample lists roughly 32,000 clones; roughly 70% were seen once. The data were taken from a study of radiotherapy plus CTLA-4 blockade in lung cancer. Study summary: Disease control was present in 31% of patients, and objective responses in approximately 20%.

Deletions cut 3 bases from V and 0 bases from J, with 8 bases between. Germline lookup yields CDR1 MNHEY and CDR2 SMNVEV (reference sequence). This CDR3 has 14 amino acids. The J gene is TRBJ1-1, the V gene TRBV27; possible D gene TRBD1, 6 bases. The sample in question was peripheral blood, obtained from a patient treated with radiotherapy plus ipilimumab. The sequence came from a human donor with non-small cell lung cancer that progressed on radiotherapy plus ipilimumab. CDR3 coding DNA: TGTGCCAGCAGTTTGAGGGACATGAACACTGAAGCTTTCTTT. It yields the protein CASSLRDMNTEAFF.